Each of the 26 T cell receptor beta chains below was sequenced from the same sample in a study of cytomegalovirus exposure and HLA in healthy donors. It was with 60 Vbeta and 13 Jbeta primers that the PCR ran. Sequencing used immunoSEQ multiplex PCR; TCRdb keeps in-frame clones, though not all of them. Here the sample spans around 100,000 clones, 79% being singletons. The sequenced sample was PBMCs. These receptors all stem from a man between 50 and 59 years old in good health and CMV-seropositive.

The chain uses TRBV7-2 and TRBJ2-1; 8 bases align to TRBD2. Germline CDR1 reads SGHTA; CDR2 reads FQGNSA. The CDR3 totals 16 residues. J was trimmed by 2 bases and V by 1 base; bases with no gene match: 4. The CDR3 reads CASSLGPAGAYNEQFF. In DNA form, the CDR3 reads TGTGCCAGCAGCTTAGGTCCAGCGGGAGCCTACAATGAGCAGTTCTTC.

Worth noting for this clone: The junction and the germline gene differ at one end; a read error may be behind it. The chain has TRBV7-3 and TRBJ2-2, with 9 bases matching TRBD1. CDR1 and CDR2 from the germline V gene are SGHTA and FQGTGA. CDR3 length: 18 amino acids. The CDR3 here is CASSLTPRPDRGTGELFF. CDR3 in DNA: TGTGCCAGCAGCCTAACTCCACGCCCGGACAGGGGCACCGGGGAGCTGTTTTTT.

The chain employs TRBV19 and TRBJ2-5; 7 bases map to TRBD1. CDR1 is LNHDA, CDR2 SQIVND, per germline (reference sequence). V was pared by 3 bases and J by 5 bases, with 9 bases of the junction left unmatched. CDR3 length: 15 residues. The CDR3, as DNA: TGTGCCAGTAGTATCCGACAGGGAAGTTCGGAGACCCAGTACTTC. This codes for CASSIRQGSSETQYF.

This sequence joins TRBV5-1 and TRBJ2-6, with 12 bases aligning to TRBD1. The J segment lost 3 bases and the V segment lost 7 bases, leaving 14 bases of the junction unmatched. CDR3 length: 19 residues. The germline CDR1 and CDR2 sequences are SGHRS and YFSETQ. In nucleotides, the CDR3 is TGCGCCAGCGCCTTCGCCTGGGACAGGGGGCGTGGTGGGGCCAACGTCCTGACTTTC. Its protein product is CASAFAWDRGRGGANVLTF.

This clone was found a few times. The chain couples TRBV7-7 to TRBJ2-2, with D tentatively TRBD2 (5 bases). In germline, CDR1 is SSHAT, CDR2 FNYEAQ (reference sequence). The V gene lost 2 bases and the J gene lost 5 bases, with 9 bases spanning the gap. The CDR3 consists of 14 residues. The CDR3 is CASSLWEQTGELFF. The CDR3 DNA reads as TGTGCCAGCAGCTTATGGGAGCAGACCGGGGAGCTGTTTTTT.

The chain is built from TRBV30 and TRBJ2-5; 7 positions agree with TRBD1. The V gene end was trimmed by 5 bases and the J gene end by 2 bases; junction bases not matched to a gene: 8. CDR1 is GTSNPN, CDR2 SVGIG, per germline (reference sequence). CDR3 size: 14 residues. Written as DNA, the CDR3 is TGTGCCTGGGGGGGACAGAACAGACAAGAGACCCAGTACTTC. This encodes CAWGGQNRQETQYF.

V usage is TRBV10-3 and J usage is TRBJ1-5, with 10 bases identical to TRBD1. V trimming: 2 bases; J trimming: 6 bases; junction bases outside the gene matches: 10. Germline CDR1 is ENHRY and CDR2 is SYGVKD. The CDR3 length is 17 residues. CDR3 sequence (DNA): TGTGCCATCAGTGAGACTTACAGAGGACAGGGGGGTCAGCCCCAGCATTTT. Translating it yields CAISETYRGQGGQPQHF.

The chain joins TRBV7-9 to TRBJ1-6; no firm D call. The CDR3 is made up of 15 amino acids. Deletions cut 1 base from V and 0 bases from J, with 4 bases between. Germline-derived CDR1 and CDR2 are SEHNR and FQNEAQ (reference sequence). The CDR3: CASSLESSYNSPLHF. CDR3 sequence (DNA): TGTGCCAGCAGCTTAGAGAGCTCCTATAATTCACCCCTCCACTTT.

Details on this clone: The sample carries other DNA sequences with the same CDR3. The chain joins TRBV5-1 to TRBJ2-1, with a possible D match to TRBD2 (6 bases). Germline V gene data show CDR1 as SGHRS and CDR2 as YFSETQ. CDR3 length: 15 amino acids. The V end lost 4 bases, the J end lost 3 bases, and 14 bases lay between the germline ends. For the CDR3, the DNA is TGCGCCAGCAGCATGACTAGTGGGAGCTACAATGAGCAGTTCTTC. Its translation is CASSMTSGSYNEQFF.

This clone was picked up a small number of times. V gene TRBV7-9 combines with J gene TRBJ2-7; 9 bases agree with TRBD1. With V trimmed by 2 bases and J by 2 bases, 4 bases remained unmatched. The germline CDR1 and CDR2 sequences are SEHNR and FQNEAQ (reference sequence). This CDR3 is built from 15 residues. The CDR3 DNA reads as TGTGCCAGCAGCTTAAGACAGGGGGGCACCTACGAGCAGTACTTC. Residues: CASSLRQGGTYEQYF.

This chain uses TRBV7-9 with TRBJ2-2; D gene uncertain. V was clipped by 4 bases and J by 0 bases, with 12 bases between them. In germline, CDR1 is SEHNR, CDR2 FQNEAQ (reference sequence). This CDR3 spans 16 amino acids. CDR3 in amino acids: CASSSPDSANTGELFF. For the CDR3, the DNA is TGTGCCAGCAGCTCCCCAGACTCAGCGAACACCGGGGAGCTGTTTTTT.

This sequence joins TRBV5-1 and TRBJ2-1, with 7 bases identical to TRBD2. The CDR3 length is 16 residues. V shed 4 bases, J shed 4 bases, and the junction held 11 bases outside the gene matches. CDR1 is SGHRS and CDR2 is YFSETQ in the germline V gene. The CDR3: CASSLYLGGRYNEQFF. The CDR3 bases are TGCGCCAGCAGCCTCTATTTGGGAGGGCGGTACAATGAGCAGTTCTTC.

As to this clone: One junction end does not reproduce the germline sequence, and a read error may be involved. The chain is built from TRBV7-9 and TRBJ1-4, with TRBD1 as a possible D gene (6 bases). This CDR3 region has 14 residues. The germline V gene encodes CDR1 SEHNR and CDR2 FQNEAQ (reference sequence). CDR3 nucleotides: TGTTCCAGCAGCCCGGGGGGGCTTCGGGAAAAACTGTTTTTT. Amino acids: CSSSPGGLREKLFF.

The chain links TRBV9 to TRBJ2-2; D may be TRBD1 (5 bases). The CDR3 is made up of 14 amino acids. Germline lookup yields CDR1 SGDLS and CDR2 YYNGEE. V gave up 4 bases and J gave up 1 base, with 8 bases separating them. The chain's CDR3 is CASSTRVNTGELFF. In DNA, the CDR3 is TGTGCCAGCAGCACCAGGGTGAACACCGGGGAGCTGTTTTTT.

This chain uses TRBV2 with TRBJ1-2; D remains unclear. The germline V gene encodes CDR1 SNHLY and CDR2 FYNNEI. The CDR3 sequence is 12 residues long. Deletions cut 6 bases from V and 4 bases from J, with 9 bases between. The CDR3 region is CASSVLAYGYTF. The DNA of the CDR3 is TGTGCCAGCAGCGTTTTGGCCTATGGCTACACCTTC.

This clone was observed a single time. The chain couples TRBV5-4 to TRBJ2-3; 10 bases map to TRBD2. Germline CDR1 is SGHNT and CDR2 is YYREEE (reference sequence). The CDR3 is 16 amino acids. J lost 5 bases, V lost 1 base, and 7 bases had no gene match. The CDR3, as DNA: TGTGCCAGCAGCTTGTGGCTAGCGGGAGCCATAGATACGCAGTATTTT. Encoded protein: CASSLWLAGAIDTQYF.

The V and J genes are TRBV7-9 and TRBJ1-4; 7 bases map to TRBD1. The V gene end was trimmed by 5 bases and the J gene end by 3 bases; junction bases not matched to a gene: 6. The CDR3 has 15 amino acids. CDR1 SEHNR and CDR2 FQNEAQ come from the germline V gene (reference sequence). The CDR3 reads CASSVTGVPNEKLFF. The CDR3 DNA reads TGTGCCAGCAGCGTAACAGGGGTACCTAATGAAAAACTGTTTTTT.

The chain employs TRBV29-1 and TRBJ1-1, with no clear D. V was shortened by 8 bases and J by 0 bases, with 13 bases between the two germline ends. This CDR3 is 13 amino acids long. Germline V gene sequence: CDR1 SQVTM, CDR2 ANQGSEA. The CDR3: CSPSKPVNTEAFF. CDR3 sequence (DNA): TGCAGCCCGTCCAAGCCCGTGAACACTGAAGCTTTCTTT. The whole variable domain, remainder taken from reference TRBV29-1 and TRBJ1-1, is SAVISQKPSRDICQRGTSLTIQCQVDSQVTMMFWYRQQPGQSLTLIATANQGSEATYESGFVIDKFPISRPNLTFSTLTVSNMSPEDSSIYLCSPSKPVNTEAFFGQGTRLTVV.

This clone occurred once. The chain is built from TRBV28 and TRBJ1-4, with 9 bases matching TRBD1. With V trimmed by 0 bases and J by 4 bases, 0 bases remained unmatched. Germline CDR1 reads MDHEN; CDR2 reads SYDVKM. The CDR3 is made up of 15 amino acids. The CDR3 sequence: CASSLWGQGNEKLFF. The DNA of the CDR3 is TGTGCCAGCAGTTTATGGGGACAGGGTAATGAAAAACTGTTTTTT.

This clone was counted a single time. V usage is TRBV2 and J usage is TRBJ1-4; D may be TRBD1 (5 bases). The CDR3 is made up of 19 amino acids. Germline V gives CDR1 SNHLY, CDR2 FYNNEI. Between the trimmed V and J ends, which lost 6 bases and 8 bases, there was a span of 31 bases. The CDR3 nucleotides are TGTGCCAGCAGGCCATGGCAGGGCCAGGGCGGGGTAATGAGCGAAAAACTGTTTTTT. Translated: CASRPWQGQGGVMSEKLFF. The full variable domain, its missing parts supplied by reference TRBV2 and TRBJ1-4, is EPEVTQTPSHQVTQMGQEVILRCVPISNHLYFYWYRQILGQKVEFLVSFYNNEISEKSEIFDDQFSVERPDGSNFTLKIRSTKLEDSAMYFCASRPWQGQGGVMSEKLFFGSGTQLSVL.

This CDR3 reads CAWSVLTGGGNGYTF. CDR3 DNA: TGTGCCTGGAGTGTACTTACAGGGGGCGGGAATGGCTACACCTTC. V is TRBV30 and J is TRBJ1-2; 9 nucleotides agree with TRBD1. Germline CDR1 is GTSNPN and CDR2 is SVGIG (reference sequence). The CDR3 is 15 residues long. V dropped 0 bases and J dropped 6; count of bases not matched to a gene: 8.

The chain recombines TRBV18 with TRBJ2-3; tentative D call: TRBD2 (5 bases). The V gene lost 6 bases and the J gene lost 2 bases, with 12 bases spanning the gap. Germline loops: CDR1 KGHSH, CDR2 LQKENI. This CDR3 has 14 amino acids. The CDR3 is CASSPPTTTDTQYF. CDR3 DNA sequence: TGTGCCAGCTCTCCGCCGACTACCACAGATACGCAGTATTTT.

V usage is TRBV11-2 and J usage is TRBJ1-4; a possible D gene is TRBD1 (6 bases). V was cut by 5 bases and J by 5 bases, with 21 bases left in between. The CDR3 length is 17 residues. From germline, CDR1 is SGHAT and CDR2 FQNNGV. The CDR3 coding sequence is TGTGCCAGCAGCCTGGGGAGGGGGGGCGCACCCAATGAAAAACTGTTTTTT. Translation: CASSLGRGGAPNEKLFF. The whole variable domain, remainder taken from reference TRBV11-2 and TRBJ1-4, is EAGVAQSPRYKIIEKRQSVAFWCNPISGHATLYWYQQILGQGPKLLIQFQNNGVVDDSQLPKDRFSAERLKGVDSTLKIQPAKLEDSAVYLCASSLGRGGAPNEKLFFGSGTQLSVL.

This clone occurred once. This chain connects TRBV18 to TRBJ1-1; D is ambiguous. This CDR3 spans 14 amino acids. Germline V gene data show CDR1 as KGHSH and CDR2 as LQKENI. With 3 bases removed from V and 4 bases from J, the gap between germline ends came to 12 bases. CDR3 DNA sequence: TGTGCCAGCTCACCCTTCCGGGTGGGCACTGAAGCTTTCTTT. It is translated as CASSPFRVGTEAFF.

This clone was seen a single time. The chain is built from TRBV19 and TRBJ2-7; possible D gene TRBD1, 5 bases. This CDR3 comprises 16 residues. The V and J ends lost 5 bases and 10 bases respectively, with 27 bases between them. Germline V lookup: CDR1 LNHDA, CDR2 SQIVND (reference sequence). CDR3 nucleotides: TGTGCCAGTAGTCCAGGGCCCGCACGGGCTTCTGTGTATCAGTACTTC. Translated, it gives CASSPGPARASVYQYF.

V usage is TRBV5-1 and J usage is TRBJ1-3; the D gene is possibly TRBD1 (5 bases). Germline V gives CDR1 SGHRS, CDR2 YFSETQ. V lost 7 bases and J lost 2, with 13 bases in between. The CDR3 is made up of 14 amino acids. The CDR3 DNA reads TGCGCCAGCTCCCCGGGGGGAACTGGAAACACCATATATTTT. It yields the protein CASSPGGTGNTIYF.